This entry lists 10 T cell receptor beta chains sequenced from one sample in a study of T cell responses to AZD1222 COVID-19 vaccine. Data came from immunoSEQ multiplex PCR; TCRdb stores just in-frame clones and leaves some out. The table shows 200,000 or so clones, with around 93% occurring only once. The specimen was peripheral blood, collected on day 0 of AZD1222 vaccination. These receptors all come from an adult in good health.

J is TRBJ2-1 and V is TRBV11-2; the D is unclear. CDR3 length: 13 amino acids. The V and J ends lost 0 bases and 10 bases respectively, with 10 bases between them. Looked up from germline, CDR1 is SGHAT and CDR2 is FQNNGV. The CDR3 spells CASSLDRRTEQFF. Written as DNA, the CDR3 is TGTGCCAGCAGCTTAGATCGGCGGACCGAGCAGTTCTTC.

This clone was detected only once. The chain carries TRBV5-4 and TRBJ1-6, with D possibly being TRBD1 (5 bases). Germline V CDR1 and CDR2: SGHNT, YYREEE (reference sequence). Trimming cost V 4 bases and J 7 bases, with 12 bases left between them. CDR3 size: 14 residues. Written as DNA, the CDR3 is TGTGCCAGCAGCCAAATGCAGGGAAATTCACCCCTCCACTTT. It yields the protein CASSQMQGNSPLHF.

This chain joins TRBV9 and TRBJ1-6, with D unresolved. Germline V CDR1 and CDR2: SGDLS, YYNGEE. V lost 4 bases to trimming and J lost 12 bases, with 20 bases between them. The CDR3 runs 15 residues. This CDR3 reads CASSSPGSGSGPLHF. The CDR3 DNA sequence: TGTGCCAGCAGCTCCCCGGGAAGCGGGTCAGGACCCCTCCACTTT.

The chain combines TRBV21-1 with TRBJ1-1. TRBV21-1 is an annotated pseudogene. The CDR3 sequence is 16 residues long. The CDR3 loop reads CASSKDSDAMNTEAFF. The CDR3 DNA is TGTGCCAGCAGCAAAGATTCGGACGCGATGAACACTGAAGCTTTCTTT.

This chain connects TRBV7-6 to TRBJ2-2; 11 bases map to TRBD2. V was pared by 3 bases and J by 2 bases, with 11 bases of the junction left unmatched. Germline CDR1 is SGHVS and CDR2 is FNYEAQ. The CDR3 runs to 19 residues. DNA of the CDR3: TGTGCCAGCAGCTTCCTCGTGACTAGCGGGACGGTCAACACCGGGGAGCTGTTTTTT. Its protein product is CASSFLVTSGTVNTGELFF.

CDR3 in DNA: TGTGCCAGCAGCTTAATCCCCCGGGGGGGTGTCGCCGGGGAGCTGTTTTTT. Residues: CASSLIPRGGVAGELFF. The chain combines TRBV7-3 with TRBJ2-2; the match to TRBD2 covers 8 bases. Germline trimming cut 1 base from V and 6 bases from J; bases unmatched to any gene: 10. Per the germline V gene, CDR1 is SGHTA and CDR2 is FQGTGA. The CDR3 is made up of 17 amino acids. The full variable domain, completed using reference TRBV7-3 and TRBJ2-2, is GAGVSQTPSNKVTEKGKYVELRCDPISGHTALYWYRQSLGQGPEFLIYFQGTGAADDSGLPNDRFFAVRPEGSVSTLKIQRTERGDSAVYLCASSLIPRGGVAGELFFGEGSRLTVL.

The rearrangement joins TRBV18 to TRBJ1-2; no firm D call. Germline lookup yields CDR1 KGHSH and CDR2 LQKENI. The CDR3 loop spans 15 amino acids. Trimming took 2 bases from V and 4 from J, leaving 14 bases between them. Here the CDR3 reads CASSPVRAESYGYTF. CDR3 coding DNA: TGTGCCAGCTCACCAGTCCGGGCAGAGAGCTATGGCTACACCTTC.

The chain couples TRBV18 to TRBJ1-4; unclear D gene. The ends were cut back, 3 bases at V and 3 bases at J, with 5 bases in the middle. Germline V gene data show CDR1 as KGHSH and CDR2 as LQKENI. This CDR3 is 13 amino acids long. The CDR3 DNA reads as TGTGCCAGCTCACCGTTGGCTAATGAAAAACTGTTTTTT. This codes for CASSPLANEKLFF.

The CDR3 sequence is CASSAGLVDPAYEQYF. CDR3 sequence (DNA): TGTGCCAGCAGCGCGGGACTAGTCGATCCAGCCTACGAGCAGTACTTC. The V call is TRBV5-6, the J call TRBJ2-7, with 8 positions matching TRBD2. The germline CDR1 and CDR2 sequences are SGHDT and YYEEEE. The V gene end was trimmed by 4 bases and the J gene end by 2 bases; junction bases not matched to a gene: 11. The CDR3 spans 16 residues.

The gene calls are TRBV19 and TRBJ2-7; no firm D call. V gave up 1 base and J gave up 4 bases, with 14 bases separating them. Per the germline V gene, CDR1 is LNHDA and CDR2 is SQIVND (reference sequence). This CDR3 region has 15 residues. CDR3 region: CASSIGPSETYEQYF. As DNA, the CDR3 is TGTGCCAGTAGTATAGGGCCCTCGGAGACGTACGAGCAGTACTTC.